This entry lists 19 T cell receptor beta chains sequenced from one sample in a study of OX40 agonist ivuxolimab in advanced cancers. Libraries were prepared by immunoSEQ multiplex PCR; TCRdb keeps only in-frame clonotypes and omits some of them. Of just over 60,000 clones detected, under 95% appear once; the ten largest clones hold roughly 0.56%. The source was CD4+ or CD8+ T cells sorted from blood, collected in a trial of the OX40 agonist ivuxolimab. The receptors come from an adult with an advanced solid tumor such as melanoma, head and neck, liver or kidney cancer.

The chain has TRBV6-1 and TRBJ1-6; D call uncertain. V lost 3 bases, J lost 2 bases, and 17 bases lay in between. The germline V gene has CDR1 MNHNS and CDR2 SASEGT. CDR3 size: 18 residues. The DNA for the CDR3 is TGTGCCAGCAGTGAGCTCCGGAGGGCCGGCGCCTATAATTCACCCCTCCACTTT. It translates to CASSELRRAGAYNSPLHF.

Points on this clone: The junction and the germline gene differ at one end; a read error may be behind it. The chain links TRBV5-4 to TRBJ2-7; TRBD2 matches 12 bases. The germline V gene has CDR1 SGHNT and CDR2 YYREEE (reference sequence). CDR3 length: 14 residues. CDR3 coding DNA: TGTGCCAGCAGCTTTGGGCTAGCGGGAGGGCCCGAGGTCTTC. This sequence encodes CASSFGLAGGPEVF. The full variable domain, with the rest looked up from reference TRBV5-4 and TRBJ2-7, is ETGVTQSPTHLIKTRGQQVTLRCSSQSGHNTVSWYQQALGQGPQFIFQYYREEENGRGNFPPRFSGLQFPNYSSELNVNALELDDSALYLCASSFGLAGGPEVFGPGTRLTVT.

The chain couples TRBV19 to TRBJ2-2, with a tentative D call TRBD1 (6 bases). V shed 2 bases and J shed 0 bases, with 10 bases lying between them. CDR1 and CDR2 from the germline V gene are LNHDA and SQIVND (reference sequence). The CDR3 loop spans 16 amino acids. In DNA form, the CDR3 reads TGTGCCAGTAGTATAAGGCACAGGGCGAACACCGGGGAGCTGTTTTTT. Translated: CASSIRHRANTGELFF. The complete variable domain, with remaining parts taken from reference TRBV19 and TRBJ2-2, reads DGGITQSPKYLFRKEGQNVTLSCEQNLNHDAMYWYRQDPGQGLRLIYYSQIVNDFQKGDIAEGYSVSREKKESFPLTVTSAQKNPTAFYLCASSIRHRANTGELFFGEGSRLTVL.

This chain joins TRBV7-8 and TRBJ2-1, with TRBD2 matching over 9 bases. V was clipped by 5 bases and J by 3 bases; unmatched bases: 8. CDR1 SGHVS and CDR2 FQNEAQ come from the germline V gene. The length of the CDR3 is 16 residues. CDR3 loop: CASSPTQAGGYNEQFF. CDR3 DNA sequence: TGTGCCAGCAGCCCGACGCAAGCGGGGGGCTACAATGAGCAGTTCTTC.

The CDR3: CASSAGYYEQYF. CDR3 coding DNA: TGTGCCAGTAGCGCAGGATACTACGAGCAGTACTTC. The J gene is TRBJ2-7, the V gene TRBV19; D not certain. This CDR3 comprises 12 residues. Trimming took 6 bases from V and 3 from J, leaving 9 bases between them. The germline CDR1 and CDR2 sequences are LNHDA and SQIVND (reference sequence).

The chain combines TRBV18 with TRBJ1-5, with 9 bases fitting TRBD1. Germline assignment: CDR1 KGHSH and CDR2 LQKENI. The J segment lost 7 bases and the V segment lost 1 base, leaving 11 bases of the junction unmatched. This CDR3 has 17 amino acids. The CDR3 DNA reads as TGTGCCAGCTCACCACGAGGGGGACAGGGAGAAAACCAGCCCCAGCATTTT. It encodes CASSPRGGQGENQPQHF.

This clone was picked up one time. The chain employs TRBV25-1 and TRBJ1-1; D uncertain. Germline V gene sequence: CDR1 MGHDK, CDR2 SYGVNS. CDR3 length equals 13 residues. V lost 0 bases to trimming and J lost 7 bases, with 9 bases between them. CDR3 loop: CASSEYSYSEAFF. CDR3 in DNA: TGTGCCAGCAGTGAATATAGCTACAGTGAAGCTTTCTTT.

This chain joins TRBV6-6 and TRBJ1-5; D is unclear. This CDR3 is 12 amino acids long. Trimming took 4 bases from V and 7 from J, leaving 8 bases between them. The germline V gene has CDR1 MNHNY and CDR2 SVGAGI (reference sequence). Here the CDR3 reads CASSSPEQPQHF. The DNA of the CDR3 is TGTGCCAGCAGTTCGCCGGAGCAGCCCCAGCATTTT.

This chain uses TRBV5-4 with TRBJ1-4; 9 nucleotides line up with TRBD1. Germline CDR1 reads SGHNT; CDR2 reads YYREEE (reference sequence). V lost 4 bases and J lost 4; bases outside the gene matches: 2. This CDR3 is built from 14 residues. CDR3 coding DNA: TGTGCCAGCAGCGGGACAGGGCATAATGAAAAACTGTTTTTT. It codes for CASSGTGHNEKLFF.

The chain employs TRBV19 and TRBJ2-7; D is unresolved. Per the germline V gene, CDR1 is LNHDA and CDR2 is SQIVND (reference sequence). The ends were cut back, 1 base at V and 1 base at J, with 5 bases in the middle. This CDR3 spans 13 amino acids. The CDR3 reads CASSIGTSYEQYF. The CDR3 nucleotides read TGTGCCAGTAGTATAGGCACGTCCTACGAGCAGTACTTC.

The rearrangement uses TRBV4-2 and TRBJ2-5; 13 bases align to TRBD2. Trimming cost V 0 bases and J 5 bases; bases outside gene matches: 9. CDR1 LGHNA and CDR2 YNFKEQ come from the germline V gene. CDR3 length: 18 residues. CDR3 coding DNA: TGTGCCAGCAGCCAAGATGGGTTTAAGACTAGCGGGGGGGAGACCCAGTACTTC. It specifies CASSQDGFKTSGGETQYF.

The chain carries TRBV5-4 and TRBJ1-3; D unresolved. CDR1 and CDR2 (germline): SGHNT, YYREEE (reference sequence). V gave up 0 bases and J gave up 0 bases, with 10 bases separating them. The CDR3 has 16 amino acids. CDR3 nucleotides: TGTGCCAGCAGCTTGGGCCAGCCTGACTCTGGAAACACCATATATTTT. It encodes CASSLGQPDSGNTIYF.

This rearrangement joins TRBV5-1 to TRBJ2-5; no definite D call. The CDR3 contains 18 residues. Germline assignment: CDR1 SGHRS and CDR2 YFSETQ. Trimming cost V 2 bases and J 3 bases, with 23 bases left between them. This CDR3 reads CASSFGVISSPTKETQYF. DNA for the CDR3: TGCGCCAGCAGCTTTGGAGTGATAAGTAGCCCGACCAAAGAGACCCAGTACTTC.

The rearrangement joins TRBV7-9 to TRBJ2-7, with D perhaps assigned TRBD1 or TRBD2 (5 bases each). The V gene lost 3 bases and the J gene lost 6 bases, with 15 bases spanning the gap. The CDR3 consists of 14 residues. Germline V gene sequence: CDR1 SEHNR, CDR2 FQNEAQ (reference sequence). The CDR3 loop is CASSFGTEQGEQYF. In nucleotides, the CDR3 is TGTGCCAGCAGCTTTGGGACGGAGCAGGGCGAGCAGTACTTC. Drawing the rest from reference TRBV7-9 and TRBJ2-7, the complete variable domain is DTGVSQNPRHKITKRGQNVTFRCDPISEHNRLYWYRQTLGQGPEFLTYFQNEAQLEKSRLLSDRFSAERPKGSFSTLEIQRTEQGDSAMYLCASSFGTEQGEQYFGPGTRLTVT.

The chain combines TRBV5-1 with TRBJ2-1; no firm D call. The CDR3 spans 15 residues. V was cut by 1 base and J by 8 bases, with 16 bases left in between. Germline values: CDR1 SGHRS, CDR2 YFSETQ. CDR3 loop: CASSLSSELPDEQFF. Written as DNA, the CDR3 is TGCGCCAGCAGCTTGAGTTCTGAGCTCCCGGATGAGCAGTTCTTC. The full variable domain, rest sourced from reference TRBV5-1 and TRBJ2-1, is KAGVTQTPRYLIKTRGQQVTLSCSPISGHRSVSWYQQTPGQGLQFLFEYFSETQRNKGNFPGRFSGRQFSNSRSEMNVSTLELGDSALYLCASSLSSELPDEQFFGPGTRLTVL.

The chain carries TRBV18 and TRBJ1-1; D gene ambiguous. V was cut by 3 bases and J by 1 base, with 6 bases left in between. Germline CDR1 reads KGHSH; CDR2 reads LQKENI. The CDR3 runs to 13 residues. CDR3 DNA: TGTGCCAGCTCACCTGGGGAGAACACTGAAGCTTTCTTT. Translating gives CASSPGENTEAFF.

This clone was found a few times. An end of the junction does not agree with germline; a read error may underlie this. The chain recombines TRBV7-2 with TRBJ2-5; 9 bases are a match to TRBD1. The CDR3 contains 14 residues. The germline CDR1 and CDR2 sequences are SGHTA and FQGNSA. DNA for the CDR3: TGTGCCAGCAGTTTAGACAGGGGGGGAGAGACCCAGTACTTC. Protein product: CASSLDRGGETQYF.

V gene TRBV11-3 combines with J gene TRBJ2-1; D is possibly TRBD2 (5 bases). The germline V and J ends were trimmed by 2 bases and 5 bases, with 13 bases remaining between them. The germline gives CDR1 SGHNT, CDR2 YENEEA. This CDR3 spans 15 amino acids. DNA for the CDR3: TGTGCCAGCAGCTTATCATCGGGGTATAACAATGAGCAGTTCTTC. Translation: CASSLSSGYNNEQFF.

This clone was counted once. V is TRBV5-6 and J is TRBJ1-2, with a tentative D call TRBD1 (5 bases). Germline lookup yields CDR1 SGHDT and CDR2 YYEEEE. The CDR3 totals 13 residues. Trimming took off 0 bases at V and 7 bases at J, with 10 bases between the two ends. CDR3: CASSLGTQGGYTF. CDR3 DNA sequence: TGTGCCAGCAGCTTGGGGACGCAGGGTGGCTACACCTTC.